This entry is about one TCR beta chain. Its antigen is unidentified. Here immunoSEQ multiplex PCR was the method, and the copy in TCRdb shows in-frame clones only, minus some. The sample includes 100,000 to 120,000 clones, about 87% seen only once; the top ten take around 14%. The data stem from a study of T cell responses to AZD1222 COVID-19 vaccine. This CDR3 comprises 18 residues. Trimming removed 2 bases at V and 3 bases at J, with 23 bases between. Germline V gene sequence: CDR1 MNHNS, CDR2 SASEGT. Whole-study results and caveats: Per reports, nearly half of all spike-specific TCRs target regions that are unmutated in variants. Only a handful of AZD1222 recipients were seropositive at baseline.

This sequence joins TRBV6-1 and TRBJ2-7, with TRBD2 as a possible D gene (5 bases). This clonotype was obtained from an adult who received the AZD1222 COVID-19 vaccine. The sample in question was peripheral blood, obtained 28 days after the second AZD1222 dose. The CDR3 sequence is CASSEYSGQLTQNYEQYF. DNA for the CDR3: TGTGCCAGCAGTGAATACAGCGGCCAACTAACACAGAACTACGAGCAGTACTTC.